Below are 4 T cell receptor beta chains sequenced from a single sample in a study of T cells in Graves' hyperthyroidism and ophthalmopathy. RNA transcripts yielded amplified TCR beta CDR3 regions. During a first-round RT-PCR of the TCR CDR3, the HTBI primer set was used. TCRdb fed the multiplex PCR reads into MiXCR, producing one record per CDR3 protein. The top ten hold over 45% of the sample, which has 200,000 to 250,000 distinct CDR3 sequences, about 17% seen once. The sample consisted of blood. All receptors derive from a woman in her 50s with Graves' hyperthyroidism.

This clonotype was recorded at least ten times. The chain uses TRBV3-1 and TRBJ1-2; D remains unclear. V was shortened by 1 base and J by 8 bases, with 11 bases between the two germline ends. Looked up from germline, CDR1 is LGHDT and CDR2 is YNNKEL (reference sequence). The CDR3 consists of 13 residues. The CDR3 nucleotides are TGTGCCAGCAGCCAAGGTGGCGCCGGAGGCTACACCTTC. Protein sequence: CASSQGGAGGYTF.

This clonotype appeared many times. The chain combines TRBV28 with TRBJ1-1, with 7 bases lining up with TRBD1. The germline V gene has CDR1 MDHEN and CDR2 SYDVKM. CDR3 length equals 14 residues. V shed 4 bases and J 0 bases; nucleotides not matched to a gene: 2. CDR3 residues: CASSYRGMNTEAFF. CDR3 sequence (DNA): TGTGCCAGCAGTTACAGGGGAATGAACACTGAAGCTTTCTTT.

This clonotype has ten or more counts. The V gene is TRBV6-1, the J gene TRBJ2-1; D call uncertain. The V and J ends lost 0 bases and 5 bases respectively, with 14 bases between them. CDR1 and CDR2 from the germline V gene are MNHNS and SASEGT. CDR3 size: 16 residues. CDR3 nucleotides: TGTGCCAGCAGTGAAGCGCGCCCTTCTCAAAACAATGAGCAGTTCTTC. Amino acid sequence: CASSEARPSQNNEQFF.

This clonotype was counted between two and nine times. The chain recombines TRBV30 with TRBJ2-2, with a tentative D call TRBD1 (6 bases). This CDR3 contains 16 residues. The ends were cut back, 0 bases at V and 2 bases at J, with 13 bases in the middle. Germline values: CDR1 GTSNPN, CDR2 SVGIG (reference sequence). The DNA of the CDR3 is TGTGCCTGGAGTGTATCAGGGGCAGGAAACACCGGGGAGCTGTTTTTT. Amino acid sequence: CAWSVSGAGNTGELFF.